These 21 T cell receptor beta chains were sequenced from one sample in a study of T cell changes during pregnancy in multiple sclerosis. Clones were sequenced by immunoSEQ multiplex PCR, and TCRdb holds only the in-frame ones, with some missing. Altogether around 130,000 clones are present, approximately 94% being singletons, with the ten largest covering less than 7.5%. Source: peripheral blood, taken before pregnancy. The receptors were sampled from a female donor with multiple sclerosis, enrolled in a pregnancy study.

The chain uses TRBV30 and TRBJ2-3; TRBD2 matches 10 bases. CDR1 is GTSNPN, CDR2 SVGIG, per germline (reference sequence). V lost 4 bases, J lost 4 bases, and 8 bases stayed unmatched. CDR3 length equals 15 residues. The CDR3 coding sequence is TGTGCCTGGAAGAGCGGGGGGGCCACGGCAGATACGCAGTATTTT. Protein product: CAWKSGGATADTQYF.

The V gene is TRBV19, the J gene TRBJ2-3; 8 bases agree with TRBD2. CDR3 length: 15 amino acids. Losses at the gene ends were 1 base for V and 4 bases for J; bases not matched to a gene: 4. The germline V gene encodes CDR1 LNHDA and CDR2 SQIVND (reference sequence). CDR3 protein: CASSIAAAGADTQYF. CDR3 in DNA: TGTGCCAGTAGTATAGCCGCAGCGGGAGCAGATACGCAGTATTTT.

The chain links TRBV6-5 to TRBJ1-5; 8 bases align to TRBD1. The junction had 2 bases not matched to a gene; V was cut back by 4 bases and J by 0 bases. The CDR3 extends over 15 amino acids. The germline gives CDR1 MNHEY, CDR2 SVGAGI. CDR3 in amino acids: CASSSGTGSNQPQHF. As DNA, the CDR3 is TGTGCCAGCAGTTCCGGGACAGGTAGCAATCAGCCCCAGCATTTT.

The CDR3 bases are TGTGCCAGTAGTTTAGGGGCAGCGGGCAATCAGCCCCAGCATTTT. Protein product: CASSLGAAGNQPQHF. The chain couples TRBV19 to TRBJ1-5; perhaps TRBD1 as D (5 bases). The length of the CDR3 is 15 residues. V shed 5 bases and J shed 2 bases, with 13 bases lying between them. CDR1 LNHDA and CDR2 SQIVND come from the germline V gene (reference sequence).

The CDR3 DNA follows: TGTGCCAGCAGCCCCACAGGGGAAGAGACCCAGTACTTC. It is translated as CASSPTGEETQYF. This chain uses TRBV28 with TRBJ2-5; 7 nucleotides match TRBD1. The CDR3 covers 13 residues. J gave up 3 bases and V 6 bases, and 4 bases lay outside the gene matches. Per germline, CDR1 MDHEN and CDR2 SYDVKM.

J is TRBJ1-4 and V is TRBV30, with D maybe TRBD1 (6 bases). Per germline, CDR1 GTSNPN and CDR2 SVGIG (reference sequence). V was pared by 3 bases and J by 3 bases, with 11 bases between. The CDR3 covers 14 residues. The CDR3 DNA sequence: TGTGCCTGGAGAAGAGGGGGGGCTAATGAAAAACTGTTTTTT. Amino acids: CAWRRGGANEKLFF.

This chain joins TRBV5-4 and TRBJ2-5, with D possibly matching TRBD1 (6 bases). Trimming removed 2 bases at V and 3 bases at J, with 11 bases between. The CDR3 runs 14 residues. The germline V gene has CDR1 SGHNT and CDR2 YYREEE (reference sequence). CDR3 DNA: TGTGCCAGCAGCTTCGTGGGGGCTAAAGAGACCCAGTACTTC. It specifies CASSFVGAKETQYF.

The rearrangement links TRBV11-2 to TRBJ2-5, with TRBD1 as a possible D gene (5 bases). The V and J ends lost 5 bases and 1 base respectively, with 20 bases between them. Per the germline V gene, CDR1 is SGHAT and CDR2 is FQNNGV. The CDR3 is 17 residues long. The DNA of the CDR3 is TGTGCCAGCAGCCGTCAAGAGGTCGCCAGGGTCCAAGAGACCCAGTACTTC. Its protein is CASSRQEVARVQETQYF.

The chain links TRBV19 to TRBJ1-1; D unresolved. V lost 1 base to trimming and J lost 5 bases, with 11 bases between them. The germline V gene encodes CDR1 LNHDA and CDR2 SQIVND (reference sequence). The CDR3 runs to 14 residues. The CDR3 DNA sequence: TGTGCCAGTAGTATAGCCGCGATGTCAACTGAAGCTTTCTTT. Translation gives CASSIAAMSTEAFF.

V gene TRBV7-9 combines with J gene TRBJ2-3; maybe TRBD2 (6 bases). The germline CDR1 and CDR2 sequences are SEHNR and FQNEAQ (reference sequence). Trimming took off 2 bases at V and 6 bases at J, with 12 bases between the two ends. The CDR3 contains 14 residues. The CDR3 DNA reads TGTGCCAGCAGCTTAATACTAGCAGGGGATACGCAGTATTTT. Translated: CASSLILAGDTQYF.

The rearrangement links TRBV7-2 to TRBJ1-5, with a weak D call TRBD1 (5 bases). V was trimmed by 5 bases and J by 4 bases, leaving 9 bases between them. Germline V gene sequence: CDR1 SGHTA, CDR2 FQGNSA. The CDR3 is made up of 13 amino acids. CDR3 in amino acids: CASSPDRNQPQHF. The CDR3 DNA is TGTGCCAGCAGCCCCGACAGAAATCAGCCCCAGCATTTT.

The chain has TRBV30 and TRBJ1-2; D perhaps matches TRBD1 (6 bases). The CDR3 runs to 15 residues. Per the germline V gene, CDR1 is GTSNPN and CDR2 is SVGIG (reference sequence). V was clipped by 0 bases and J by 4 bases, with 15 bases between them. The CDR3 nucleotides read TGTGCCTGGAGTGTAATTCGCAGGGGCCCCTATGGCTACACCTTC. Encoded protein: CAWSVIRRGPYGYTF. Full variable domain (rest looked up from reference TRBV30 and TRBJ1-2): SQTIHQWPATLVQPVGSPLSLECTVEGTSNPNLYWYRQAAGRGLQLLFYSVGIGQISSEVPQNLSASRPQDRQFILSSKKLLLSDSGFYLCAWSVIRRGPYGYTFGSGTRLTVV.

This clone was counted a single time. The chain couples TRBV6-5 to TRBJ2-1; 8 positions agree with TRBD2. V gave up 0 bases and J gave up 16 bases; unmatched junction bases: 11. The CDR3 length is 14 residues. Germline V gene sequence: CDR1 MNHEY, CDR2 SVGAGI. This CDR3 reads CASSYSIVGGGLFF. The CDR3 DNA is TGTGCCAGCAGTTACTCGATAGTAGGCGGGGGGCTCTTCTTC.

This clone was recorded only once. In DNA, the CDR3 is TGTGCCAGCAGCTTAGCGGGCCGGGGAGAGACCCAGTACTTC. Amino acid sequence: CASSLAGRGETQYF. The gene calls are TRBV7-8 and TRBJ2-5, with D perhaps TRBD2 (5 bases). Trimming left V 0 bases short and J 4 bases short, with 9 bases between. This CDR3 spans 14 amino acids. CDR1 and CDR2 from the germline V gene are SGHVS and FQNEAQ.

The chain is built from TRBV19 and TRBJ1-1, with 11 bases matching TRBD1. The CDR3 totals 16 residues. The trim removed 6 bases at V and 3 bases at J, leaving 9 bases unmatched. CDR1 and CDR2 (germline): LNHDA, SQIVND (reference sequence). The CDR3 DNA follows: TGTGCCAGTAGCTCCCTCGGGACAGGGGGGGACACTGAAGCTTTCTTT. This translates into CASSSLGTGGDTEAFF.

The V call is TRBV29-1, the J call TRBJ2-7; TRBD2 agrees at 7 bases. After removal of 1 base from V and 2 bases from J, the junction contained 2 bases not matched to a gene. Looked up from germline, CDR1 is SQVTM and CDR2 is ANQGSEA. The CDR3 is 13 amino acids. The CDR3 protein is CSVEGGGAYEQYF. In DNA form, the CDR3 reads TGCAGCGTTGAAGGGGGGGGAGCCTACGAGCAGTACTTC.

V usage is TRBV28 and J usage is TRBJ2-7; a possible D gene is TRBD2 (5 bases). Between the trimmed V and J ends, which lost 6 bases and 2 bases, there was a span of 14 bases. There are 14 residues in the CDR3. Germline loops: CDR1 MDHEN, CDR2 SYDVKM. The DNA of the CDR3 is TGTGCCAGCAGGAAGCGGCACAACCCCTACGAGCAGTACTTC. Translating gives CASRKRHNPYEQYF. The variable domain in full, completed from reference TRBV28 and TRBJ2-7, reads DVKVTQSSRYLVKRTGEKVFLECVQDMDHENMFWYRQDPGLGLRLIYFSYDVKMKEKGDIPEGYSVSREKKERFSLILESASTNQTSMYLCASRKRHNPYEQYFGPGTRLTVT.

The chain combines TRBV9 with TRBJ2-5; D is perhaps TRBD1 (6 bases). Trimming pared 3 bases from V and 5 bases from J, leaving 20 bases between. CDR1 and CDR2 from the germline V gene are SGDLS and YYNGEE. The CDR3 is 16 residues long. CDR3 in DNA: TGTGCCAGCAGCGCGTCGCCGGGACAAGGCGCGGAGACCCAGTACTTC. This codes for CASSASPGQGAETQYF.

This chain uses TRBV2 with TRBJ2-5; the match to TRBD2 covers 9 bases. CDR1 is SNHLY, CDR2 FYNNEI, per germline. Trimming at V came to 6 bases and at J to 5 bases, leaving 4 bases not matched to a gene. The CDR3 loop spans 13 amino acids. CDR3 DNA: TGTGCCAGCAGGACTAGCGGCCGGGAGACCCAGTACTTC. This codes for CASRTSGRETQYF.

The rearrangement joins TRBV25-1 to TRBJ1-2; D unresolved. This CDR3 is built from 14 residues. The V gene's germline CDR1 is MGHDK and CDR2 SYGVNS. Trimming cost V 0 bases and J 8 bases, with 13 bases left between them. The CDR3 here is CASSEYEAADGYTF. CDR3 DNA: TGTGCCAGCAGTGAATATGAGGCAGCAGACGGCTACACCTTC.

The chain has TRBV5-8 and TRBJ2-5; D may be TRBD1 (5 bases). Germline loops: CDR1 SGHTS, CDR2 YDEGEE. This CDR3 contains 13 residues. The V end lost 1 base, the J end lost 5 bases, and 9 bases lay between the germline ends. The CDR3 loop reads CASSLIGVETQYF. The DNA for the CDR3 is TGTGCCAGCAGCTTGATAGGGGTGGAGACCCAGTACTTC.